The 17 T cell receptor beta chains reported below all come from one sample, sequenced in a study of blood T cell repertoires in COVID-19. The repertoire was sequenced with immunoSEQ multiplex PCR; TCRdb's copy has only in-frame clones and lacks some. Here the sample spans 95,000 to 100,000 clones, approximately 79% being singletons. Sequenced input: peripheral blood. The source of these receptors is a woman older than 75 with active or convalescent COVID-19.

This sequence joins TRBV30 and TRBJ2-3; tentatively, D is TRBD2 (6 bases). This CDR3 has 15 residues. V dropped 3 bases and J dropped 0 bases, with 13 bases sitting between them. Germline V gives CDR1 GTSNPN, CDR2 SVGIG (reference sequence). CDR3 in DNA: TGTGCCTGGAGGGGACTGGAGCGGAGCACAGATACGCAGTATTTT. Residues: CAWRGLERSTDTQYF. Full variable domain (rest looked up from reference TRBV30 and TRBJ2-3): SQTIHQWPATLVQPVGSPLSLECTVEGTSNPNLYWYRQAAGRGLQLLFYSVGIGQISSEVPQNLSASRPQDRQFILSSKKLLLSDSGFYLCAWRGLERSTDTQYFGPGTRLTVL.

This chain links TRBV6-6 with TRBJ2-1; 9 nucleotides align to TRBD2. Per the germline V gene, CDR1 is MNHNY and CDR2 is SVGAGI (reference sequence). The length of the CDR3 is 15 residues. V lost 6 bases and J lost 0; bases outside the gene matches: 3. The CDR3 DNA is TGTGCCAGCAGCTTAGCGGGGGCCTCCTACAATGAGCAGTTCTTC. The encoded protein is CASSLAGASYNEQFF.

The chain is built from TRBV14 and TRBJ1-2; no clear D gene. Germline-derived CDR1 and CDR2 are SGHDN and FVKESK. V shed 0 bases and J shed 5 bases, with 19 bases lying between them. The length of the CDR3 is 17 residues. The CDR3 nucleotides read TGTGCCAGCAGCCAAGATCTCCATTGGGGAGAAGGGTATGGCTACACCTTC. Its protein product is CASSQDLHWGEGYGYTF.

CDR3 protein: CASSFRTGSTYEQYF. Here the CDR3 DNA reads TGTGCCAGCAGCTTTAGGACAGGGAGCACCTACGAGCAGTACTTC. V gene TRBV5-4 combines with J gene TRBJ2-7; TRBD1 aligns across 8 bases. Germline V CDR1 and CDR2: SGHNT, YYREEE (reference sequence). V shed 2 bases, J shed 2 bases, and the junction held 6 bases outside the gene matches. This CDR3 has 15 amino acids.

V usage is TRBV5-1 and J usage is TRBJ2-5; 9 positions match TRBD2. Germline trimming cut 3 bases from V and 6 bases from J; bases unmatched to any gene: 12. Germline CDR1 reads SGHRS; CDR2 reads YFSETQ. The CDR3 has 16 residues. Here the CDR3 reads CASSSPSGTGRQTQYF. The CDR3 DNA is TGCGCCAGCAGCTCGCCTAGCGGGACCGGTCGGCAGACCCAGTACTTC.

This chain links TRBV3-1 (or the pseudogene TRBV3-2) with TRBJ1-2; D remains ambiguous. The CDR3 is 12 residues long. Trimming stripped 0 bases from V and 4 bases from J, with 3 bases between. Germline V CDR1 and CDR2: LGHDT, YNNKEL (reference sequence). The CDR3 DNA follows: TGTGCCAGCAGCCAAGAGCGCTATGGCTACACCTTC. It encodes CASSQERYGYTF.

A few counts support this clone. The rearrangement links TRBV18 to TRBJ1-1; the match to TRBD1 covers 7 bases. The CDR3 length is 17 residues. Germline V gene lookup returns CDR1 KGHSH and CDR2 LQKENI. V dropped 3 bases and J dropped 3; count of bases not matched to a gene: 13. The CDR3 DNA sequence: TGTGCCAGCTCACCTGGAGGGACAGCAAGGTCGGACACTGAAGCTTTCTTT. Protein: CASSPGGTARSDTEAFF.

J is TRBJ2-2 and V is TRBV6-7; D gene ambiguous. TRBV6-7 is an ORF for which the function is uncertain. V lost 8 bases to trimming and J lost 3 bases, with 10 bases between them. This CDR3 contains 13 residues. The chain's CDR3 is CASVRRYTGELFF. The CDR3 region has the DNA TGTGCCAGCGTACGGCGGTACACCGGGGAGCTGTTTTTT.

This clone was detected a few times. This sequence joins TRBV24-1 and TRBJ2-2, with TRBD1 identical over 9 bases. Germline V gene data show CDR1 as KGHDR and CDR2 as SFDVKD. Trimming at V came to 7 bases and at J to 4 bases, leaving 6 bases not matched to a gene. This CDR3 is built from 15 residues. The CDR3 sequence: CATRGGTGSTGELFF. CDR3 DNA: TGTGCCACCAGGGGGGGGACAGGGAGCACCGGGGAGCTGTTTTTT.

This chain connects TRBV6-6 to TRBJ2-7; TRBD2 is a possible D gene (5 bases). Between the trimmed V and J ends, which lost 8 bases and 3 bases, there was a span of 14 bases. CDR3 length: 13 amino acids. The germline CDR1 and CDR2 sequences are MNHNY and SVGAGI (reference sequence). CDR3 nucleotides: TGTGCCAGCCGCGGAGGAACCTTCTACGAGCAGTACTTC. This encodes CASRGGTFYEQYF.

The V and J genes are TRBV5-1 and TRBJ2-2; 7 nucleotides agree with TRBD2. The CDR3 sequence is 18 residues long. The germline CDR1 and CDR2 sequences are SGHRS and YFSETQ. The V gene end was trimmed by 2 bases and the J gene end by 0 bases; junction bases not matched to a gene: 10. The CDR3 is CASSFLTAGDPNTGELFF. The CDR3 nucleotides are TGCGCCAGCAGCTTTCTAACGGCGGGGGATCCGAACACCGGGGAGCTGTTTTTT.

This chain joins TRBV6-2 or TRBV6-3 and TRBJ1-3; D unresolved. The CDR3 sequence is 12 residues long. Germline V gene lookup returns CDR1 MNHEY and CDR2 SVGEGT. Trimming pared 2 bases from V and 8 bases from J, leaving 7 bases between. CDR3 nucleotides: TGTGCCAGCAGTTACGAGGGTTACACCATATATTTT. Amino acids: CASSYEGYTIYF.

The chain carries TRBV9 and TRBJ1-4; D is possibly TRBD1 (5 bases). Germline values: CDR1 SGDLS, CDR2 YYNGEE. V lost 3 bases and J 5 bases, leaving 14 bases between the germline ends. The CDR3 runs 15 residues. The CDR3 DNA is TGTGCCAGCAGCGGGCAGACAGCGAAAAATGAAAAACTGTTTTTT. Translation: CASSGQTAKNEKLFF.

This clone was found once. The chain couples TRBV12-5 to TRBJ1-5; perhaps TRBD1 as D (5 bases). CDR1 and CDR2 (germline): LGHNT, FRNRAP. Trimming took off 7 bases at V and 7 bases at J, with 11 bases between the two ends. The CDR3 length is 12 residues. The chain's CDR3 is CASARDDQPQHF. In DNA form, the CDR3 reads TGTGCTAGTGCCAGGGATGACCAGCCCCAGCATTTT.

The rearrangement joins TRBV4-3 to TRBJ1-1, with TRBD1 identical over 9 bases. The CDR3 runs to 16 residues. Germline V gene sequence: CDR1 LGHNA, CDR2 YSLEER. V was pared by 0 bases and J by 4 bases, with 6 bases of the junction left unmatched. The CDR3 protein is CASSQDGTGPVTEAFF. The DNA of the CDR3 is TGCGCCAGCAGCCAAGATGGGACAGGGCCGGTCACTGAAGCTTTCTTT.

This rearrangement joins TRBV9 to TRBJ1-3, with 8 bases matching TRBD1. Germline CDR1 is SGDLS and CDR2 is YYNGEE. The CDR3 runs to 14 residues. The J segment lost 8 bases and the V segment lost 4 bases, leaving 8 bases of the junction unmatched. The CDR3 region is CASSPTGGADTIYF. The DNA for the CDR3 is TGTGCCAGCAGCCCCACAGGGGGTGCAGACACCATATATTTT.

The rearrangement uses TRBV7-9 and TRBJ2-1; the match to TRBD2 covers 14 bases. V lost 10 bases, J lost 8 bases, and 13 bases stayed unmatched. This CDR3 has 16 amino acids. Germline V gives CDR1 SEHNR, CDR2 FQNEAQ (reference sequence). This chain's CDR3 is CAITPGGTSGSDEQFF. Here the CDR3 DNA reads TGTGCCATCACCCCGGGGGGGACTAGCGGGAGCGATGAGCAGTTCTTC.